This note documents a single T cell receptor (beta chain) sequence. Its antigen remains unidentified. No much larger clonotype is one base removed from it; base qualities were not supplied. The cohort was made up of 500 to 800 healthy bone marrow donors. At the time of sampling, all cohort members were nominally healthy, though unrecorded immune exposures were likely present. The donor was CMV seronegative and belonged to the group of under 400 seronegative cohort members. Every donor gave a peripheral blood sample, and the peripheral blood mononuclear cells from that sample were used for TCR beta sequencing. Genomic DNA extraction from the blood cell samples was performed with the Qiagen DNeasy Blood Extraction Kit. The library was prepared using the immunoSEQ multiplex PCR assay. The multiplex PCR relied on a mix of 60 forward primers for TCR Vbeta segments and 13 reverse primers for TCR Jbeta segments. Amplification of the CDR3 region of rearranged TCR beta genes was performed with a multiplex PCR assay on genomic DNA. Amplified TCR beta libraries were sequenced as 87-base-pair reads on the Illumina HiSeq System. The source study handled its data this way. Across the 640 or so repertoires, a later analysis counted 80 million or so unique TCR beta chains, 9 million to 14 million of which were shared by at least two donors. A nearest-neighbor algorithm error-corrected the raw reads and collapsed the reads into unique sequences, merging closely related sequences to remove PCR and sequencing errors. Alignment of CDR3 sequences to IMGT reference sequences was used to assign V, D and J gene segments. For a sequence to be retained, a match of at least six nucleotides to both a V gene segment and a J gene segment was required. Rearrangements were classified as productive when the CDR3 lacked stop codons and remained in frame with V and J, and all other rearrangements were classified as non-productive. CDR3 was defined according to IMGT convention as the region running from the second conserved V-encoded cysteine to the conserved J-encoded phenylalanine. The earlier analysis of 500 to 650 of the donors excluded any sequence lacking an unambiguous match to a single V gene segment. An earlier analysis of 587 of the donors called V segments functional above 56.7% productive rearrangements and segregating when the between-donor standard deviation exceeded 5%. To diagnose cytomegalovirus status from the catalog of TCR beta chain sequences, a statistical classification framework was built. In a later analysis, TCR nucleotide sequences were compared against IMGT/GENE-DB human TR gene sequences so that V and J genes could be assigned. In a later analysis, CDR3 sequences and most-parsimonious VDJ recombination scenarios were assigned using the TCRdist pipeline. In a later analysis, each TCR beta chain was defined by its CDR3 amino acid sequence together with its V-gene family, and reads without a unique V-gene family were excluded. As a way to deal with suspected cross-contamination and a sequencing artifact, a later analysis dropped 640 or so nucleotide sequences that were highly shared and had low generation probability. A later analysis calculated a clonal expansion index for each public chain from normalized within-repertoire ranks of inferred template counts. A later analysis computed generation probabilities with a VDJ recombination model fitted to out-of-frame rearrangements, and checked the results against IGoR. A later analysis scored TCR-TCR, TCR-HLA and TCR-CMV co-occurrence with hypergeometric tests, applying a repertoire-size bias correction to TCR pairs. A later analysis estimated false discovery rates by permuting HLA or CMV assignments 20 times. In a later analysis, co-occurring TCRs were grouped with DBSCAN, and TCRdist sequence similarity was added when clustering was performed within HLA-allele-positive subsets. Co-occurrence clustering excluded repertoires with fewer than 30,000 or more than 120,000 public chains, plus five with anomalous nucleotide sharing. The table comes from immuneACCESS by way of TCRdb, which keeps in-frame sequences with V and J called. Part of the clones is missing from these tables; in studies checked, under half for an unresolved V gene and the rest for unknown reasons. That table furnishes V, J and clone size, whereas the DNA furnished D and trimming. The sample data list some 130,000 clones, and about 80% of these were observed just once. The ten largest clones take up under 3.5% of the sample.

This sample is drawn from a study of cytomegalovirus exposure and HLA in healthy donors (dated by TCRdb to about 2017). Regarding the complete study: In an earlier analysis of some 550 of the donors, approximately 260 Gb of sequence data and some 100 million unique TCR beta sequences from 150 million to 200 million T cells were reported. An early release covering about 600 HLA-typed donors comprised about 320 gigabases of sequencing data and 85 million to 100 million unique TCR sequences. Of the 300 to 400 genotyped donors, roughly 80% fell in the genetic ancestry cluster associated with self-reported Caucasian donors. The study aimed to test whether signatures of past pathogen exposure could be identified by cataloging public T cell receptors. The T cell repertoires of 550 to 850 subjects were profiled by immunosequencing and related to cytomegalovirus serostatus. Along with the roughly 670-subject first cohort, a separate validation cohort of over a hundred different subjects was used. High-throughput TCR immunosequencing, statistical association of individual TCRs with disease status, and machine learning were combined to predict cytomegalovirus infection status. In a later analysis, previously published TCR beta repertoires from 666 donors were re-analyzed and high-resolution HLA genotyping was added so that TCR occurrence patterns could be studied. Rather than using new phenotypic data, the later analysis identified candidate immune exposures from TCR beta sequences and from how often those sequences occurred across donors. An earlier analysis of several hundred of the donors applied high-throughput TCR beta sequencing to assess whether each TCR beta V gene segment acted as functional or pseudogenic. Donor age, sex, ethnicity and CMV serostatus were compiled alongside the repertoire data. In a later genetic analysis, genome-wide SNP genotypes for about three fifths of the 666 donors were used, and that subset was treated as a discovery cohort. All discovery cohort repertoires had been generated using a single sequencing platform. HLA typing included class I and class II loci at four-digit resolution. Typing coverage varied by locus: roughly 620-640 donors for A, B, C, DRB1 and DQB1; approximately 560 for DQA1; more than 600 for DPA1; around 450 for DPB1. Several DR-DQ haplotypes were treated as single units for association and clustering because of strong linkage in the cohort. Among some 400 genotyped donors of the cohort, an average of about 240,000 unique TCR beta nucleotide sequences was sequenced per donor, of which roughly 18% were non-productive. General findings and caveats noted by the study authors: A cluster of highly shared sequence variants was judged likely to be a technical artifact of the sequencing pipeline. Broadly in line with IMGT annotations, most TCR beta V segments showed up in productive rearrangements about 87% or about 30% of the time in an earlier analysis of under 700 of the donors. In both the original and validation cohorts, the classifier was reported to diagnose cytomegalovirus status with high specificity and sensitivity. The study gave a list of 150 to 200 TCR beta chains associated with cytomegalovirus. In a later analysis, HLA-associated TCR beta chains showed more clonal expansion and lower generation probabilities than non-associated chains that were equally common. A later analysis associated roughly 17,000 TCR beta sequences with specific HLA alleles at a false discovery rate of 0.05. According to a later analysis, parvovirus B19, influenza, CMV and Epstein-Barr virus appeared linked to several top co-occurrence clusters. A further reported finding was that TCR beta sequences accurately predicted the HLA-A and HLA-B alleles for most subjects in the first cohort. The presence/absence analyses assumed that sequencing depth was roughly uniform across donors, and that assumption may not be true. HLA typing was unavailable for some donors at each locus, so association tests used only the typed subset. When HLA alleles, especially DR and DQ, strongly co-occurred, attributing TCR associations to individual alleles was difficult. In this cohort, only TCR beta chains were sequenced, and detectable features were limited by the absence of alpha or paired-chain data. In a later analysis, the rate of TCR association differed among HLA loci, with DRB1 alleles having the most associated TCRs and HLA-C alleles having the fewest. It was suggested by the authors that the approach could potentially be generalized to other disease states and immunological phenotypes. In vitro tests confirmed that a few of the cytomegalovirus-associated TCR beta chains recognize cytomegalovirus antigens. In a later analysis, most CMV-associated TCR beta chains were found to appear HLA-restricted, with HLA associations seemingly driven largely by CMV exposure. Some IMGT-functional V segments, including TRBV6-2 and TRBV6-3, could not be told apart with the 87-base-pair reads, so those segments were excluded. In a later genetic analysis, fewer N-insertions in productive TCRs were reported among donors in an Asian-associated ancestry cluster than the roughly 700-donor mean. Linkage disequilibrium might explain the correlated functional status among segregating V segments, but an unknown experimental factor could not be ruled out. The only immune exposure information available for the cohort was CMV serostatus. V-gene and J-gene trimming of TCR beta chains was associated with a missense DCLRE1C variant in a later genetic analysis, and the association was replicated in an independent cohort. Most TCR sequences were seen in very few donors, while some public TCRs were found in many individuals. Because counts were too low, approximately 18 rarely observed V segments, including chromosome 9 orphons, were excluded from the earlier analysis of 587 of the donors.

The CDR3, cysteine through phenylalanine, is 14 amino acids long. The sequence is cut down to CDR3 DNA, 42 bases in frame from base 1. Clipping removes 2 bases from V and 0 bases from J, with 0 as the unmatched junction base count. The germline V gene (reference sequence) yields MNHNY for CDR1 and SVGAGI for CDR2. Sequencing was carried out using PBMCs. Recombination linked TRBV6-6 to TRBJ2-7; TRBD2 aligns with 8 central bases. The TCR comes from a male donor in good health and CMV-seronegative. The CDR3 protein sequence reads: CASSYGTSSYEQYF. Read as DNA, the sequence is TGTGCCAGCAGTTACGGGACTAGCTCCTACGAGCAGTACTTC.